Following are 11 T cell receptor beta chains from one sample sequenced in a study of cytotoxic CD8 clonotypes in ibrutinib-treated CLL. Profiled with immunoSEQ multiplex PCR; TCRdb holds only in-frame clones, not every one. The profile shows some 200,000 clones, over 60% of them singletons. The source was PBMCs, collected after 24 months of ibrutinib treatment. The receptor set was obtained from a human donor with chronic lymphocytic leukemia.

The chain has TRBV7-3 and TRBJ2-1, with 8 bases identical to TRBD1. With 5 bases clipped from V and 2 bases from J, the junction kept 5 bases outside the gene matches. The germline CDR1 and CDR2 sequences are SGHTA and FQGTGA. The CDR3 contains 15 residues. CDR3 residues: CASSRAGGAYNEQFF. The CDR3 DNA reads TGTGCCAGCAGCCGAGCAGGGGGCGCCTACAATGAGCAGTTCTTC.

This clone has just a few counts. The rearrangement links TRBV9 to TRBJ1-2; D is possibly TRBD1 (5 bases). Trimming took 4 bases from V and 6 from J, leaving 13 bases between them. CDR1 SGDLS and CDR2 YYNGEE come from the germline V gene. CDR3 length: 13 amino acids. The CDR3 sequence is CASSRTMTDGYTF. CDR3 bases: TGTGCCAGCAGCCGCACAATGACAGATGGCTACACCTTC.

V and J are TRBV7-8 and TRBJ1-2, with no clear D. The CDR3 sequence is 15 residues long. Trimming took off 0 bases at V and 2 bases at J, with 10 bases between the two ends. Germline V gene data show CDR1 as SGHVS and CDR2 as FQNEAQ. The chain's CDR3 is CASSLALSENYGYTF. Here the CDR3 DNA reads TGTGCCAGCAGCTTAGCGCTCTCCGAAAACTATGGCTACACCTTC.

This chain links TRBV6-6 with TRBJ2-7, with TRBD2 matching over 8 bases. Per the germline V gene, CDR1 is MNHNY and CDR2 is SVGAGI (reference sequence). The CDR3 totals 15 residues. V lost 5 bases, J lost 2 bases, and 8 bases stayed unmatched. CDR3 sequence (DNA): TGTGCCAGCAGTAAGGTTATGGGACTAGCCTACGAGCAGTACTTC. Translating gives CASSKVMGLAYEQYF.

This clone has a handful of counts. This chain joins TRBV6-6 and TRBJ2-1; D gene unclear. CDR3 length: 14 residues. Between the trimmed V and J ends, which lost 0 bases and 9 bases, there was a span of 12 bases. Germline-derived CDR1 and CDR2 are MNHNY and SVGAGI (reference sequence). In DNA form, the CDR3 reads TGTGCCAGCAGTTACTCTACTATGGGTACTGAGCAGTTCTTC. Translated: CASSYSTMGTEQFF.

V is TRBV11-2 and J is TRBJ2-1, with D perhaps TRBD2 (6 bases). The germline V gene encodes CDR1 SGHAT and CDR2 FQNNGV. The CDR3 length is 15 residues. V was clipped by 3 bases and J by 7 bases, with 16 bases between them. CDR3 sequence: CASSFWGGKGNEQFF. In DNA form, the CDR3 reads TGTGCCAGCAGCTTCTGGGGAGGTAAAGGTAATGAGCAGTTCTTC.

The chain combines TRBV5-1 with TRBJ2-1, with unresolved D. The CDR3 totals 14 residues. Trimming removed 0 bases from V and 4 bases from J, with 8 bases in between. Germline CDR1 SGHRS, CDR2 YFSETQ. CDR3 coding DNA: TGCGCCAGCAGCTTGGATCAGAGATACAATGAGCAGTTCTTC. Its translation: CASSLDQRYNEQFF.

The chain links TRBV6-5 to TRBJ2-7; D may be TRBD2 (6 bases). This CDR3 has 12 amino acids. Germline V gene sequence: CDR1 MNHEY, CDR2 SVGAGI. V was pared by 6 bases and J by 5 bases, with 11 bases between. CDR3 nucleotides: TGTGCCAGCAGCTGGGCGGGGCACGAGCAGTACTTC. Residues: CASSWAGHEQYF.

The chain couples TRBV27 to TRBJ2-7; the D gene is possibly TRBD2 (6 bases). Germline-derived CDR1 and CDR2 are MNHEY and SMNVEV (reference sequence). V gave up 3 bases and J gave up 4 bases, with 16 bases separating them. This CDR3 contains 15 residues. CDR3 sequence (DNA): TGTGCCAGCAGTTTTGGGTCCAGCGGAGGGTACGAGCAGTACTTC. It encodes CASSFGSSGGYEQYF.

The chain recombines TRBV19 with TRBJ1-2; TRBD1 matches at 8 bases. The length of the CDR3 is 14 residues. Germline V lookup: CDR1 LNHDA, CDR2 SQIVND (reference sequence). Losses at the gene ends were 6 bases for V and 4 bases for J; bases not matched to a gene: 7. CDR3 loop: CASRSGTGPYGYTF. The DNA of the CDR3 is TGTGCCAGTAGATCCGGGACAGGACCCTATGGCTACACCTTC. Full variable domain (remainder filled in from reference TRBV19 and TRBJ1-2): DGGITQSPKYLFRKEGQNVTLSCEQNLNHDAMYWYRQDPGQGLRLIYYSQIVNDFQKGDIAEGYSVSREKKESFPLTVTSAQKNPTAFYLCASRSGTGPYGYTFGSGTRLTVV.

The V call is TRBV10-1, the J call TRBJ2-7, with 13 bases fitting TRBD2. V shed 0 bases, J shed 4 bases, and the junction held 12 bases outside the gene matches. Germline CDR1 and CDR2: WNHNN and SYGVQD (reference sequence). CDR3 size: 19 residues. CDR3 in DNA: TGCGCCAGCAGTGAGTCGAGAAAGGGACTAGCGGGACTGGGATACGAGCAGTACTTC. Amino acids: CASSESRKGLAGLGYEQYF.